The 25 T cell receptor beta chains below come from one sample, sequenced in a study of identical twins. TCRdb reprocessed the 5' RACE reads with MiXCR, giving one entry per CDR3 protein. The table lists 450,000 or so distinct CDR3 sequences, approximately 14% of them singletons. A further study also used this sample, focusing on yellow fever vaccine responses in identical twins.

Sequenced input: CD4+ T cells sorted from blood. Source of these receptors: a young woman in good health.

In this sample, this clonotype turned up a few times. The V call is TRBV30, the J call TRBJ2-7; possibly TRBD1 or TRBD2 for D (6 bases each). CDR1 is GTSNPN and CDR2 is SVGIG in the germline V gene (reference sequence). The CDR3 sequence is 15 residues long. V gave up 0 bases and J gave up 2 bases, with 14 bases separating them. The CDR3, as DNA: TGTGCCTGGAGTGTAGGAACAGGGAGGCCCTACGAGCAGTACTTC. It yields the protein CAWSVGTGRPYEQYF.

The chain couples TRBV6-1 to TRBJ2-7; D possibly corresponds to TRBD2 (6 bases). The CDR3 spans 13 residues. Trimming took 5 bases from V and 5 from J, leaving 13 bases between them. The germline V gene encodes CDR1 MNHNS and CDR2 SASEGT. The chain's CDR3 is CASSRAGRDEQYF. For the CDR3, the DNA is TGTGCCAGCAGTCGGGCGGGAAGGGACGAGCAGTACTTC.

This clonotype has at least ten counts. V is TRBV12-3 or TRBV12-4 and J is TRBJ2-5, with 9 bases lining up with TRBD1. The length of the CDR3 is 14 residues. After removal of 5 bases from V and 5 bases from J, the junction contained 6 bases not matched to a gene. This chain's CDR3 is CASSGQGRLETQYF. DNA of the CDR3: TGTGCCAGCAGTGGACAGGGGCGGTTGGAGACCCAGTACTTC.

A few counts support this clonotype. The V and J genes are TRBV2 and TRBJ1-1; D remains ambiguous. The CDR3 consists of 14 residues. Germline CDR1 SNHLY, CDR2 FYNNEI. The V gene lost 7 bases and the J gene lost 0 bases, with 12 bases spanning the gap. The CDR3 region has the DNA TGTGCCAGCACTGGAGGTGGCATGAACACTGAAGCTTTCTTT. Translated, it gives CASTGGGMNTEAFF. The whole variable domain, remainder taken from reference TRBV2 and TRBJ1-1, is EPEVTQTPSHQVTQMGQEVILRCVPISNHLYFYWYRQILGQKVEFLVSFYNNEISEKSEIFDDQFSVERPDGSNFTLKIRSTKLEDSAMYFCASTGGGMNTEAFFGQGTRLTVV.

This clonotype was seen more than once but under ten times. The chain employs TRBV9 and TRBJ2-1; 9 bases align to TRBD2. From germline, CDR1 is SGDLS and CDR2 YYNGEE. After removal of 0 bases from V and 2 bases from J, the junction contained 9 bases not matched to a gene. CDR3 length: 18 residues. The CDR3 region has the DNA TGTGCCAGCAGCGTAGTTAGCGGGAGCCCCAGTACCTACAATGAGCAGTTCTTC. It codes for CASSVVSGSPSTYNEQFF.

The J gene is TRBJ2-1, the V gene TRBV12-3 or TRBV12-4; D possibly corresponds to TRBD1 (7 bases). The V end lost 3 bases, the J end lost 6 bases, and 15 bases lay between the germline ends. The CDR3 consists of 15 residues. The CDR3 is CASSFYQGGVNEQFF. The DNA of the CDR3 is TGTGCCAGCAGTTTCTACCAGGGGGGCGTCAATGAGCAGTTCTTC.

The chain has TRBV11-2 and TRBJ2-3, with D possibly matching TRBD1 (6 bases). This CDR3 has 13 amino acids. V lost 5 bases to trimming and J lost 6 bases, with 12 bases between them. The germline CDR1 and CDR2 sequences are SGHAT and FQNNGV. CDR3 residues: CASSKDRFDTQYF. CDR3 bases: TGTGCCAGCAGCAAGGACAGATTTGATACGCAGTATTTT. The full variable domain, rest sourced from reference TRBV11-2 and TRBJ2-3, is EAGVAQSPRYKIIEKRQSVAFWCNPISGHATLYWYQQILGQGPKLLIQFQNNGVVDDSQLPKDRFSAERLKGVDSTLKIQPAKLEDSAVYLCASSKDRFDTQYFGPGTRLTVL.

This clonotype was seen more than once but under ten times. The V gene is TRBV12-3 or TRBV12-4, the J gene TRBJ2-3; 15 bases align to TRBD2. V dropped 5 bases and J dropped 0; count of bases not matched to a gene: 3. The CDR3 sequence is 17 residues long. CDR3 sequence reads: CASSGTSGGPSTDTQYF. The CDR3, as DNA: TGTGCCAGCAGTGGGACTAGCGGGGGGCCTAGCACAGATACGCAGTATTTT.

As to this clonotype: A read error may produce the germline difference seen at one junction end. This chain connects TRBV24-1 to TRBJ2-5; maybe TRBD2 (5 bases). Germline CDR1 reads KGHDR; CDR2 reads SFDVKD. This CDR3 region has 13 residues. The CDR3 loop reads CATSVWEQGTQYF. CDR3 sequence (DNA): TGTGCCACCAGTGTCTGGGAGCAAGGGACCCAGTACTTC.

This chain uses TRBV11-2 with TRBJ2-2; TRBD2 aligns across 15 bases. Unmatched junction bases numbered 6, after V lost 5 bases and J lost 2 bases. Germline CDR1 reads SGHAT; CDR2 reads FQNNGV. The CDR3 has 18 residues. CDR3 nucleotide sequence: TGTGCCAGCAGCCCGATGGGACTAGCGGGAGGTAACACCGGGGAGCTGTTTTTT. It specifies CASSPMGLAGGNTGELFF.

This chain connects TRBV2 to TRBJ1-2, with 7 bases matching TRBD1. Germline values: CDR1 SNHLY, CDR2 FYNNEI. CDR3 size: 13 residues. The trim removed 6 bases at V and 8 bases at J, leaving 9 bases unmatched. The CDR3 bases are TGTGCCAGCAGCGCTGACAGGGCGGTAGGCTACACCTTC. Its translation: CASSADRAVGYTF.

This clonotype was observed a few times. The chain has TRBV30 and TRBJ2-7; D remains unclear. The CDR3 runs 12 residues. The germline CDR1 and CDR2 sequences are GTSNPN and SVGIG (reference sequence). The V end was cut by 2 bases, the J end by 3 bases, with 8 bases between. The CDR3 DNA reads as TGTGCCTGGAGTAATCAGAACTACGAGCAGTACTTC. This encodes CAWSNQNYEQYF.

The rearrangement links TRBV9 to TRBJ2-1; the match to TRBD2 covers 13 bases. V lost 3 bases to trimming and J lost 4 bases; unmatched junction nucleotides: 4. The germline V gene has CDR1 SGDLS and CDR2 YYNGEE. CDR3 size: 16 residues. The CDR3 coding sequence is TGTGCCAGCAGCGAGGGACTAGCGGGAATTTACAATGAGCAGTTCTTC. The encoded protein is CASSEGLAGIYNEQFF.

This chain joins TRBV7-2 and TRBJ2-6; TRBD2 is a possible D gene (6 bases). This CDR3 comprises 17 residues. V lost 0 bases, J lost 4 bases, and 13 bases lay in between. CDR1 is SGHTA, CDR2 FQGNSA, per germline. This CDR3 is CASSLAPGGYGANVLTF. CDR3 DNA sequence: TGTGCCAGCAGCTTAGCCCCTGGGGGGTACGGGGCCAACGTCCTGACTTTC.

In its sample, this clonotype was seen a few times. The J gene is TRBJ2-5, the V gene TRBV7-8; TRBD1 agrees at 9 bases. V lost 5 bases and J lost 2; bases outside the gene matches: 3. The CDR3 runs to 14 residues. Germline lookup yields CDR1 SGHVS and CDR2 FQNEAQ. The CDR3 reads CASSAGTGQETQYF. The CDR3 nucleotides read TGTGCCAGCAGCGCGGGGACAGGGCAAGAGACCCAGTACTTC.

Written as DNA, the CDR3 is TGTGCCAGCAGTTATGGCCCCGTTTCTAACTATGGCTACACCTTC. It encodes CASSYGPVSNYGYTF. V gene TRBV6-5 combines with J gene TRBJ1-2; D gene unclear. CDR3 length equals 15 residues. Looked up from germline, CDR1 is MNHEY and CDR2 is SVGAGI. Trimming shortened V by 3 bases and J by 0 bases, and 11 bases separated the two germline ends.

This clonotype occurred a few times. V usage is TRBV3-1 and J usage is TRBJ2-1, with D possibly TRBD2 on 6 matching bases. The CDR3 consists of 18 residues. Trimming pared 0 bases from V and 0 bases from J, leaving 15 bases between. CDR1 is LGHDT, CDR2 YNNKEL, per germline (reference sequence). CDR3 nucleotide sequence: TGTGCCAGCAGCCAAGAGGCTAGCGCCCTAAGCTCCTACAATGAGCAGTTCTTC. Amino acids: CASSQEASALSSYNEQFF.

A few counts support this clonotype. The rearrangement uses TRBV7-8 and TRBJ1-1, with D hard to call. Germline CDR1 SGHVS, CDR2 FQNEAQ. The V end was cut by 6 bases, the J end by 1 base, with 9 bases between. CDR3 size: 13 residues. CDR3 coding DNA: TGTGCCAGCAGGACTAAGACGAACACTGAAGCTTTCTTT. Its protein product is CASRTKTNTEAFF.

This clonotype was found a few times. CDR3 DNA: TGTGCCAGCAGCTACCTTCCGGGCCAGGAGAATGAGCAGTTCTTC. It encodes CASSYLPGQENEQFF. This chain joins TRBV5-5 and TRBJ2-1; D is undetermined. CDR1 is SGHKS and CDR2 is YYEKEE in the germline V gene (reference sequence). CDR3 length: 15 amino acids. V was pared by 3 bases and J by 7 bases, with 17 bases between.

This chain links TRBV7-8 with TRBJ2-5, with D perhaps TRBD1 (6 bases). Trimming pared 2 bases from V and 5 bases from J, leaving 15 bases between. The CDR3 is 15 residues long. CDR1 is SGHVS and CDR2 is FQNEAQ in the germline V gene. The CDR3 is CASSLQWQGLETQYF. In nucleotides, the CDR3 is TGTGCCAGCAGCTTACAATGGCAGGGGCTGGAGACCCAGTACTTC.

The J gene is TRBJ1-1, the V gene TRBV5-1, with D hard to call. The CDR3 runs 13 residues. V was shortened by 3 bases and J by 2 bases, with 8 bases between the two germline ends. CDR1 is SGHRS, CDR2 YFSETQ, per germline. The CDR3 loop is CASSSKANTEAFF. The CDR3, as DNA: TGCGCCAGCAGCTCGAAGGCAAACACTGAAGCTTTCTTT.

The V gene is TRBV3-1, the J gene TRBJ2-4; 9 bases map to TRBD1. This CDR3 contains 13 residues. Trimming at V came to 6 bases and at J to 6 bases, leaving 3 bases not matched to a gene. Germline V lookup: CDR1 LGHDT, CDR2 YNNKEL (reference sequence). CDR3: CASRMGQGNIQYF. Written as DNA, the CDR3 is TGTGCCAGCAGGATGGGACAGGGAAACATTCAGTACTTC. The complete variable domain, with remaining parts taken from reference TRBV3-1 and TRBJ2-4, reads DTAVSQTPKYLVTQMGNDKSIKCEQNLGHDTMYWYKQDSKKFLKIMFSYNNKELIINETVPNRFSPKSPDKAHLNLHINSLELGDSAVYFCASRMGQGNIQYFGAGTRLSVL.

A few counts support this clonotype. The J gene is TRBJ2-7, the V gene TRBV6-5; 7 positions agree with TRBD1. The CDR3 has 15 residues. With 4 bases clipped from V and 1 base from J, the junction kept 7 bases outside the gene matches. Germline lookup yields CDR1 MNHEY and CDR2 SVGAGI. The chain's CDR3 is CASSSWDRRSYEQYF. The CDR3 DNA follows: TGTGCCAGCAGTTCCTGGGACAGAAGGTCCTACGAGCAGTACTTC.

This clonotype was found a few times. The CDR3 coding sequence is TGTGCCAGCAGCACTGGAGGAGAGACCCAGTACTTC. It specifies CASSTGGETQYF. V gene TRBV12-3 or TRBV12-4 combines with J gene TRBJ2-5; tentatively, D is TRBD2 (5 bases). The CDR3 extends over 12 amino acids. V shed 6 bases and J shed 4 bases, with 9 bases lying between them.

This clonotype occurred many times. The chain links TRBV12-3 or TRBV12-4 to TRBJ2-1; D ambiguous. The V gene lost 2 bases and the J gene lost 15 bases, with 14 bases spanning the gap. This CDR3 is built from 12 residues. For the CDR3, the DNA is TGTGCCAGCAGTTTAAGTAGGATCAGCCTGTTCTTC. It specifies CASSLSRISLFF.